The next 25 T cell receptor beta chains were all read from a single sample in a study of T cells in Graves' hyperthyroidism and ophthalmopathy. Authors of the study amplified TCR beta CDR3 regions from RNA transcripts. The primer set for the first-round RT-PCR of the TCR CDR3 was HTBI. TCRdb redid the calling of the multiplex PCR reads with MiXCR, one entry per CDR3 protein. The data contain around 480,000 distinct CDR3 sequences, approximately 14% of them singletons. The sample taken for sequencing was blood. The receptors derive from a woman aged 18-30 years with Graves' hyperthyroidism.

This chain links TRBV3-1 with TRBJ2-1; a weak D match, TRBD2 (6 bases). Germline loops: CDR1 LGHDT, CDR2 YNNKEL (reference sequence). The CDR3 has 17 residues. Trimming removed 0 bases at V and 3 bases at J, with 15 bases between. The CDR3 DNA sequence: TGTGCCAGCAGCCAAGAAGAAAGGGGAGGCAACTACAATGAGCAGTTCTTC. Translating gives CASSQEERGGNYNEQFF.

The rearrangement uses TRBV12-3 or TRBV12-4 and TRBJ1-4; D is perhaps TRBD1 (6 bases). V gave up 6 bases and J gave up 4 bases, with 18 bases separating them. This CDR3 spans 16 amino acids. CDR3 in DNA: TGTGCCAGCAGCCAGGGGCTTGAGCTCCATAATGAAAAACTGTTTTTT. This gives the protein CASSQGLELHNEKLFF.

This clonotype was seen at least ten times. The rearrangement joins TRBV10-2 to TRBJ2-7, with 8 bases aligning to TRBD1. In germline, CDR1 is WSHSY, CDR2 SAAADI. This CDR3 spans 14 amino acids. V was pared by 8 bases and J by 0 bases, with 6 bases of the junction left unmatched. The CDR3 sequence is CASLRQGSSYEQYF. The CDR3 bases are TGCGCCAGCCTACGACAGGGGAGCTCCTACGAGCAGTACTTC.

This clonotype was counted only a few times. J is TRBJ2-1 and V is TRBV5-1; TRBD1 matches 10 bases. CDR3 length: 15 amino acids. The J segment lost 4 bases and the V segment lost 4 bases, leaving 5 bases of the junction unmatched. Germline CDR1 reads SGHRS; CDR2 reads YFSETQ. The CDR3, as DNA: TGCGCCAGCAGCCGCCCGGGACAGGGGTACAATGAGCAGTTCTTC. Translation gives CASSRPGQGYNEQFF.

This clonotype came up many times. Germline and junction disagree at one end, which may indicate a read error. The V gene is TRBV5-1, the J gene TRBJ2-1; D remains unclear. The CDR3 sequence is 13 residues long. The germline V gene encodes CDR1 SGHRS and CDR2 YFSETQ. The CDR3, as DNA: TGCGCCAGCAGCTTGTTCTCCCACAATGAGCAGTTCTTC. Translation gives CASSLFSHNEQFF. Using reference TRBV5-1 and TRBJ2-1 for the parts outside the CDR3, the full variable domain is KAGVTQTPRYLIKTRGQQVTLSCSPISGHRSVSWYQQTPGQGLQFLFEYFSETQRNKGNFPGRFSGRQFSNSRSEMNVSTLELGDSALYLCASSLFSHNEQFFGPGTRLTVL.

This clonotype was picked up many times. This sequence joins TRBV10-3 and TRBJ2-7; D is unresolved. Per germline, CDR1 ENHRY and CDR2 SYGVKD. V lost 6 bases and J lost 3, with 12 bases in between. The CDR3 is 13 amino acids. CDR3 coding DNA: TGTGCCATCAGGAAGGAACGACTCTACGAGCAGTACGTC. This encodes CAIRKERLYEQYV.

This clonotype occurred a few times. The rearrangement joins TRBV30 to TRBJ1-5; D is possibly TRBD1 (5 bases). Trimming removed 6 bases from V and 2 bases from J, with 11 bases in between. The V gene's germline CDR1 is GTSNPN and CDR2 SVGIG (reference sequence). This CDR3 spans 13 amino acids. This chain's CDR3 is CACGGIGNQPQHF. Written as DNA, the CDR3 is TGTGCCTGCGGGGGGATAGGCAATCAGCCCCAGCATTTT.

This clonotype has ten or more counts. The chain recombines TRBV7-8 with TRBJ2-3; D gene uncertain. The V gene's germline CDR1 is SGHVS and CDR2 FQNEAQ. The CDR3 runs 15 residues. V lost 4 bases and J 0 bases, leaving 11 bases between the germline ends. The DNA for the CDR3 is TGTGCCAGCAGCTCGCGACGACCTAGCACAGATACGCAGTATTTT. This sequence encodes CASSSRRPSTDTQYF.

A word on this clonotype: This may be a read error, as it is one base from a much larger clone. The CDR3 loop reads CASGLVVSSGSVMNEQFF. The CDR3 DNA reads as TGTGCTAGTGGTTTGGTAGTGAGTAGCGGGAGTGTTATGAATGAGCAGTTCTTC. The rearrangement uses TRBV12-5 and TRBJ2-1, with 9 bases aligning to TRBD2. With V trimmed by 0 bases and J by 7 bases, 13 bases remained unmatched. The CDR3 sequence is 18 residues long. Germline loops: CDR1 LGHNT, CDR2 FRNRAP. Together with reference TRBV12-5 and TRBJ2-1, the CDR3 gives the full variable domain: DARVTQTPRHKVTEMGQEVTMRCQPILGHNTVFWYRQTMMQGLELLAYFRNRAPLDDSGMPKDRFSAEMPDATLATLKIQPSEPRDSAVYFCASGLVVSSGSVMNEQFFGPGTRLTVL.

The chain recombines TRBV6-7 with TRBJ2-5, with a tentative D call TRBD2 (5 bases). TRBV6-7 is reported as an ORF; its role is uncertain. The CDR3 has 15 amino acids. Trimming removed 2 bases from V and 3 bases from J, with 13 bases in between. The CDR3 loop reads CASSYPTDGEETQYF. CDR3 coding DNA: TGTGCCAGCAGTTACCCCACCGACGGGGAAGAGACCCAGTACTTC.

This clonotype was seen repeatedly, ten times or more. V usage is TRBV7-2 and J usage is TRBJ1-2; D might be TRBD1 (5 bases). The germline V gene encodes CDR1 SGHTA and CDR2 FQGNSA. This CDR3 contains 15 residues. V gave up 6 bases and J gave up 0 bases, with 14 bases separating them. CDR3 sequence: CASSHRDLPNYGYTF. CDR3 nucleotide sequence: TGTGCCAGCAGTCATAGGGACCTTCCTAACTATGGCTACACCTTC.

The V gene is TRBV7-9, the J gene TRBJ2-7; D not certain. CDR1 and CDR2 (germline): SEHNR, FQNEAQ (reference sequence). The CDR3 is made up of 12 amino acids. The V and J ends lost 1 base and 4 bases respectively, with 5 bases between them. CDR3 DNA sequence: TGTGCCAGCAGCTTAGTCAAGTACGAGCAGTACTTC. It codes for CASSLVKYEQYF.

This clonotype appeared many times. The chain uses TRBV6-2 or TRBV6-3 and TRBJ2-7; D is undetermined. The CDR3 sequence is 13 residues long. V was trimmed by 7 bases and J by 3 bases, leaving 13 bases between them. CDR1 MNHEY and CDR2 SVGEGT come from the germline V gene. Written as DNA, the CDR3 is TGTGCCAGCACCCCAAGGAGCCTCTACGAGCAGTACTTC. It is translated as CASTPRSLYEQYF.

This clonotype showed up many times. The CDR3 is CASSPSDSGFEKLFF. DNA of the CDR3: TGTGCCAGCAGCCCTTCGGACAGTGGGTTCGAAAAACTGTTTTTT. The rearrangement uses TRBV12-3 or TRBV12-4 and TRBJ1-4, with a tentative D call TRBD1 (6 bases). This CDR3 region has 15 residues. Trimming cost V 6 bases and J 8 bases, with 19 bases left between them.

This clonotype occurred many times. The chain carries TRBV5-1 and TRBJ2-3, with TRBD2 as a possible D gene (5 bases). Per germline, CDR1 SGHRS and CDR2 YFSETQ. The CDR3 extends over 13 amino acids. V gave up 5 bases and J gave up 2 bases, with 9 bases separating them. The CDR3: CASRDSTTDTQYF. CDR3 coding DNA: TGCGCCAGCAGGGACTCGACCACAGATACGCAGTATTTT.

The table lists this clonotype with many counts. The chain carries TRBV11-2 and TRBJ1-2; D remains unclear. The CDR3 length is 15 residues. Trimming removed 3 bases from V and 0 bases from J, with 11 bases in between. CDR1 SGHAT and CDR2 FQNNGV come from the germline V gene. Here the CDR3 reads CASSFSGRPNYGYTF. The CDR3 DNA is TGTGCCAGCAGCTTTTCAGGAAGACCTAACTATGGCTACACCTTC.

The table lists this clonotype with a few counts. The V gene is TRBV19, the J gene TRBJ1-1; 8 nucleotides match TRBD1. Germline assignment: CDR1 LNHDA and CDR2 SQIVND (reference sequence). V lost 5 bases to trimming and J lost 4 bases; unmatched junction nucleotides: 9. This CDR3 spans 15 amino acids. CDR3 sequence: CASSSYRGVGTEAFF. As DNA, the CDR3 is TGTGCCAGTAGTTCCTACAGGGGGGTTGGCACTGAAGCTTTCTTT.

This clonotype occurred a few times. The rearrangement uses TRBV5-1 and TRBJ2-1; 11 bases match TRBD2. V lost 3 bases and J lost 0; bases outside the gene matches: 5. The CDR3 covers 17 residues. Germline assignment: CDR1 SGHRS and CDR2 YFSETQ. The CDR3 sequence: CASSSLAGGGSYNEQFF. The CDR3 DNA is TGCGCCAGCAGCTCCCTAGCGGGAGGAGGCTCCTACAATGAGCAGTTCTTC.

This clonotype has a count of ten or more. The chain combines TRBV5-4 with TRBJ2-3; TRBD2 aligns across 9 bases. Germline V CDR1 and CDR2: SGHNT, YYREEE (reference sequence). The CDR3 runs 16 residues. Trimming removed 1 base from V and 2 bases from J; junction bases left unmatched: 5. Here the CDR3 DNA reads TGTGCCAGCAGCTTGAGGAGCGGGAGGTTCACAGATACGCAGTATTTT. Its translation: CASSLRSGRFTDTQYF.

This clonotype was seen ten or more times. The chain carries TRBV11-3 and TRBJ2-7; D remains ambiguous. Germline V lookup: CDR1 SGHNT, CDR2 YENEEA. The CDR3 has 12 amino acids. Trimming took off 3 bases at V and 7 bases at J, with 10 bases between the two ends. The CDR3 here is CASSFAGGEQYF. CDR3 nucleotides: TGTGCCAGCAGCTTTGCCGGCGGAGAGCAGTACTTC.

This clonotype was counted between two and nine times. J is TRBJ2-3 and V is TRBV15, with D perhaps matching TRBD2 (5 bases). Germline CDR1 reads LNHNV; CDR2 reads YYDKDF (reference sequence). The length of the CDR3 is 18 residues. The V end was cut by 0 bases, the J end by 1 base, with 17 bases between. Written as DNA, the CDR3 is TGTGCCACCAGCAGAGATCTAGGGCCAGCCGGGGGCACAGATACGCAGTATTTT. Protein sequence: CATSRDLGPAGGTDTQYF.

This clonotype showed up just a few times. One junction end disagrees with the germline gene, perhaps due to a read error. The J gene is TRBJ1-1, the V gene TRBV6-1; D possibly corresponds to TRBD1 (6 bases). This CDR3 has 12 amino acids. Germline CDR1 and CDR2: MNHNS and SASEGT. The CDR3 is CASQSGHTEAFF. The CDR3 bases are TGTGCCAGCCAATCGGGACACACGGAAGCTTTCTTT.

This clonotype was counted at least ten times. The chain carries TRBV12-3 or TRBV12-4 and TRBJ2-1; 7 bases align to TRBD2. V dropped 1 base and J dropped 7; count of bases not matched to a gene: 7. The CDR3 runs 15 residues. This chain's CDR3 is CASSLGGGRKNEQFF. The CDR3 region has the DNA TGTGCCAGCAGTTTAGGGGGAGGGCGGAAGAATGAGCAGTTCTTC.

A word on this clonotype: A single base separates this from a much larger clone, so it may be a read error. This CDR3 is CAWIPGQAYGYTF. CDR3 nucleotides: TGTGCCTGGATCCCTGGACAGGCCTATGGCTACACCTTC. This rearrangement joins TRBV30 to TRBJ1-2; 7 bases align to TRBD1. Germline V CDR1 and CDR2: GTSNPN, SVGIG (reference sequence). CDR3 length equals 13 residues. The ends lost 4 bases at V and 4 bases at J; junction bases unmatched: 6.

Many counts were recorded for this clonotype. The V and J genes are TRBV7-8 and TRBJ2-2; 9 bases are shared with TRBD2. Trimming took 5 bases from V and 3 from J; bases not matched to a gene: 16. The germline V gene encodes CDR1 SGHVS and CDR2 FQNEAQ. The CDR3 loop spans 19 amino acids. In DNA form, the CDR3 reads TGTGCCAGCAGCCACAACCCGCTTAGCGGGAGACAACACACCGGGGAGCTGTTTTTT. Encoded protein: CASSHNPLSGRQHTGELFF.